Listed below are T cell receptor beta chains from one sample, sequenced in a study of T cell responses to AZD1222 COVID-19 vaccine. The table came from immunoSEQ multiplex PCR; TCRdb's copy has only in-frame clones and leaves some out. This sample has roughly 200,000 clones; 80% to 95% occur once, and the top ten carry under 4%. The sample in question was peripheral blood, obtained 28 days after the second AZD1222 dose. The source is an adult who received the AZD1222 COVID-19 vaccine. Each CDR3 is given with its conserved first and last residue. The D gene is left open where the match is weak. Size values are once, few and many counts, or a class for expanded clones, and some rows have none.

cdr3_nt	cdr3_aa	v_call	j_call	d_call	clone_size
TGTGCCAGCTCACCAACAGTCAACTACGAGCAGTACTTC	CASSPTVNYEQYF	TRBV18	TRBJ2-7	.	.
TGTGCCAGCAGCTTGGTTCTCGAGGTTGGCGAGCAGTACTTC	CASSLVLEVGEQYF	TRBV5-6	TRBJ2-7	.	.
TGTGCTAGTGGTATTAGCGGAGCCTACAATGAGCAGTTCTTC	CASGISGAYNEQFF	TRBV12-5	TRBJ2-1	.	once
TGCGCCAGCAGCTTGAGGTTCGGAGCTTACACAGATACGCAGTATTTT	CASSLRFGAYTDTQYF	TRBV5-1	TRBJ2-3	.	.
TGTGCCAGCAGCCTAGAGGAGGGAAAGGGGAATGAGCAGTTCTTC	CASSLEEGKGNEQFF	TRBV6-4	TRBJ2-1	.	.
TGCGCCAGCAGCTTTGCCGGGACAGGGCAAGAGACCCAGTACTTC	CASSFAGTGQETQYF	TRBV5-1	TRBJ2-5	TRBD1	.
TGTGCCAGCAGCTTTGGGACTAGCTACAATGAGCAGTTCTTC	CASSFGTSYNEQFF	TRBV11-2	TRBJ2-1	TRBD2	.
TGTGCCAGCCGTCCGCGAGAGGCTTTCTTT	CASRPREAFF	TRBV27	TRBJ1-1	.	.
TGTGCCAGCAGTTTGGGAGAGACCCAGTACTTC	CASSLGETQYF	TRBV12-3/TRBV12-4	TRBJ2-5	.	once
TGTGCCAGTAGTTTTTCCGGGACAGTAAGGTCCTACGAGCAGTACTTC	CASSFSGTVRSYEQYF	TRBV19	TRBJ2-7	TRBD1	.
TGTGCCAGCTCACGCCGACTGGGGGAGGACGAGCAGTACTTC	CASSRRLGEDEQYF	TRBV18	TRBJ2-7	.	.
TGTGCCAGCAGAATAACAGGGGAGGGCTACACCTTC	CASRITGEGYTF	TRBV4-2	TRBJ1-2	TRBD1	.
TGTGCCAGCAAACGCACAGGGGAGAACACTGAAGCTTTCTTT	CASKRTGENTEAFF	TRBV27	TRBJ1-1	TRBD1	.
TGTGCCAGCAGCCAAGTCTGGCGCCCTTCCTCCTACGAGCAGTACTTC	CASSQVWRPSSYEQYF	TRBV3-1/TRBV3-2	TRBJ2-7	.	.
TGTGCCACCAGCAGAGATCGCGGAGGGGCGAAGAATCAGCCCCAGCATTTT	CATSRDRGGAKNQPQHF	TRBV15	TRBJ1-5	.	.
TGTGCCAGCATGGGAGCGAGCTCCTACGAGCAGTACTTC	CASMGASSYEQYF	TRBV6-5	TRBJ2-7	.	.
TGTGCCAGCAGTGAGGGGGACAGGGGGGCGGCATATGGCTACACCTTC	CASSEGDRGAAYGYTF	TRBV28	TRBJ1-2	TRBD1	.
TGTGCCAGCAGCCAAGGCGGGAGCTCCTACAATGAGCAGTTCTTC	CASSQGGSSYNEQFF	TRBV3-1/TRBV3-2	TRBJ2-1	TRBD2	once
TGTGCCAGCAGCCCCGTCAACGGCGAGCAGTACTTC	CASSPVNGEQYF	TRBV12-3/TRBV12-4	TRBJ2-7	.	.
TGTGCCAGCAGTGCGGGGCAGGGAGTCTCCTACGAGCAGTACTTC	CASSAGQGVSYEQYF	TRBV2	TRBJ2-7	.	.
TGTGCCAGCAGCAAGCGACTAGCGGGATCTGGGGAGCAGTACTTC	CASSKRLAGSGEQYF	TRBV5-5	TRBJ2-7	TRBD2	.
TGTGCCAGCAGTCACAATGGGGGCACTGAAGCTTTCTTT	CASSHNGGTEAFF	TRBV7-3	TRBJ1-1	.	.
TGTGCCAGCAGCCTCGGAGCTGGCCAGACCTACGAGCAGTACTTC	CASSLGAGQTYEQYF	TRBV14	TRBJ2-7	.	.